These 6 T cell receptor beta chains originate from one sample sequenced in a study of T cell responses to AZD1222 COVID-19 vaccine. TCRdb keeps only in-frame clones here, not all; method: immunoSEQ multiplex PCR. The data contain under 200,000 clones, more than 70% of them singletons. The sequencing used peripheral blood, collected on day 0 of AZD1222 vaccination. These receptors all come from an adult in good health.

The gene calls are TRBV28 and TRBJ1-5; possibly TRBD1 for D (6 bases). Germline CDR1 is MDHEN and CDR2 is SYDVKM. The CDR3 length is 16 residues. V was shortened by 2 bases and J by 3 bases, with 14 bases between the two germline ends. CDR3 amino acids: CASSLMGGLNNQPQHF. CDR3 coding DNA: TGTGCCAGCAGTTTAATGGGGGGCTTAAACAATCAGCCCCAGCATTTT.

The rearrangement links TRBV11-2 to TRBJ1-1; D ambiguous. This CDR3 has 15 residues. Trimming removed 7 bases from V and 4 bases from J, with 19 bases in between. Germline lookup yields CDR1 SGHAT and CDR2 FQNNGV. The CDR3 bases are TGTGCCAGCAACAGATTGCTAAAGGGATTCACTGAAGCTTTCTTT. Translated: CASNRLLKGFTEAFF.

DNA for the CDR3: TGTGCCAGCAGCCAAATGGGGAGCGGTGGCTACACCTTC. Protein sequence: CASSQMGSGGYTF. This rearrangement joins TRBV3-1 (or the pseudogene TRBV3-2) to TRBJ1-2, with D unclear. Germline V CDR1 and CDR2: LGHDT, YNNKEL (reference sequence). This CDR3 spans 13 amino acids. Deletions cut 2 bases from V and 7 bases from J, with 11 bases between.

V gene TRBV18 combines with J gene TRBJ2-2; D is possibly TRBD1 (6 bases). The germline V and J ends were trimmed by 6 bases and 4 bases, with 18 bases remaining between them. CDR3 size: 16 residues. Germline CDR1 is KGHSH and CDR2 is LQKENI. CDR3 in amino acids: CASSQRTTGSTGELFF. CDR3 coding DNA: TGTGCCAGCTCGCAACGCACCACAGGGAGCACCGGGGAGCTGTTTTTT. The complete variable domain, with remaining parts taken from reference TRBV18 and TRBJ2-2, reads NAGVMQNPRHLVRRRGQEARLRCSPMKGHSHVYWYRQLPEEGLKFMVYLQKENIIDESGMPKERFSAEFPKEGPSILRIQQVVRGDSAAYFCASSQRTTGSTGELFFGEGSRLTVL.

This clone occurred a few times. The chain links TRBV7-2 to TRBJ2-5; D possibly corresponds to TRBD2 (5 bases). The V gene lost 4 bases and the J gene lost 7 bases, with 13 bases spanning the gap. Germline loops: CDR1 SGHTA, CDR2 FQGNSA. The CDR3 is made up of 13 amino acids. In DNA form, the CDR3 reads TGTGCCAGCAGCTCCAGCGGTTCGGGGACCCAGTACTTC. Translation gives CASSSSGSGTQYF.

This sequence joins TRBV28 and TRBJ1-5; D is unresolved. Germline V lookup: CDR1 MDHEN, CDR2 SYDVKM. The V end was cut by 8 bases, the J end by 1 base, with 18 bases between. The CDR3 runs 16 residues. CDR3 sequence: CASLLRMGFSNQPQHF. The DNA for the CDR3 is TGTGCCAGCCTCCTCCGGATGGGGTTCAGCAATCAGCCCCAGCATTTT.